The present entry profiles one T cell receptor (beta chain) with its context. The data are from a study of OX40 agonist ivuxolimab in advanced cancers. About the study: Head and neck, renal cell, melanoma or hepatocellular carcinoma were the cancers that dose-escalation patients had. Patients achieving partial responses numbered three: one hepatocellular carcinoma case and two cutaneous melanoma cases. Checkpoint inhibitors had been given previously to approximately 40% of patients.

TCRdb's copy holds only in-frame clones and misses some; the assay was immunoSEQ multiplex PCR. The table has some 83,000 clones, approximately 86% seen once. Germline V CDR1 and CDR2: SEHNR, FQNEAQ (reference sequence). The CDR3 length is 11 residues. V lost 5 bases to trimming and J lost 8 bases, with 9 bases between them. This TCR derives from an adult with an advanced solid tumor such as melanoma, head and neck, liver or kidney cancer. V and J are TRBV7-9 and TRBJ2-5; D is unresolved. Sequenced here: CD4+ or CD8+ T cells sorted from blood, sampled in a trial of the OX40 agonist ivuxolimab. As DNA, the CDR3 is TGTGCCAGCAGCCCACAATCAACCCAGTACTTC. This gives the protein CASSPQSTQYF.